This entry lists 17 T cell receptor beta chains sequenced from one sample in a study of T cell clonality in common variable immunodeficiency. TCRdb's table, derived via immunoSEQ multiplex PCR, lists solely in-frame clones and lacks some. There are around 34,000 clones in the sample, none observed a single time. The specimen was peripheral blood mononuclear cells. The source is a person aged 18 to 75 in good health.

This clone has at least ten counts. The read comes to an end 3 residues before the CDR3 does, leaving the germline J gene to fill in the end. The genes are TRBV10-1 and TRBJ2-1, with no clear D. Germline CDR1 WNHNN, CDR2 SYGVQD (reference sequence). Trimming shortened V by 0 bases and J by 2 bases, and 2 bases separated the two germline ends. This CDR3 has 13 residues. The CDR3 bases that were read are TGCGCCAGCAGTGAGTCCGCCTACAATGAG. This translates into CASSESAYNE. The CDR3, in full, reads CASSESAYNEQFF.

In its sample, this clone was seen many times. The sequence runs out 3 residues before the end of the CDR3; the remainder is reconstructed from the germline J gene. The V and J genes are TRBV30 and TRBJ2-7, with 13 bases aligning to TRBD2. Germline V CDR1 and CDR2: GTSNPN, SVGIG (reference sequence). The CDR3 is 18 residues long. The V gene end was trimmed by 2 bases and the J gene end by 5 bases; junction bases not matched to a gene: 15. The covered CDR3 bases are TGTGCCTGGAGTCCGACCCCCTGGACTAGCGGGAGTTGGAACGAG. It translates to CAWSPTPWTSGSWNE. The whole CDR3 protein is CAWSPTPWTSGSWNEQYF.

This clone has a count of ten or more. CDR3 residues: CASSRGLAGRYEQYF. Incomplete CDR3 DNA: TGTGCCAGCAGCCGGGGACTAGCGGGACGGTACGAG. This sequence joins TRBV12-3 or TRBV12-4 and TRBJ2-7; 13 positions agree with TRBD2. The read finishes 3 residues shy of the CDR3 end, and the germline J gene is used to complete it. J was trimmed by 4 bases and V by 6 bases; bases with no gene match: 6. The length of the CDR3 is 15 residues.

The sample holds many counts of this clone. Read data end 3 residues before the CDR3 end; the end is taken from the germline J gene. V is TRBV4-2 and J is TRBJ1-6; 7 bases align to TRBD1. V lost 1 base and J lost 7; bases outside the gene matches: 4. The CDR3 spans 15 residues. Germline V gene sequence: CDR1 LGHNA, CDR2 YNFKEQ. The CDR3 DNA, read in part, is TGTGCCAGCAGCCAAGCGACAGGGCCAAATTCACCC. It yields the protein CASSQATGPNSP. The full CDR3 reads CASSQATGPNSPLHF.

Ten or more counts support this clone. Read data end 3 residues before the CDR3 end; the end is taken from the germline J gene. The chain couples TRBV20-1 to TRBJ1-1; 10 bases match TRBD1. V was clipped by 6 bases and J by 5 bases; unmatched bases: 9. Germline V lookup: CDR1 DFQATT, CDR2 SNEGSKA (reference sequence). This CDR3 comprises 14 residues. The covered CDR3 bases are TGCAGTGCCGGGGGACAGGGGTCAGGAACTGAA. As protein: CSAGGQGSGTE. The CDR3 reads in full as CSAGGQGSGTEAFF.

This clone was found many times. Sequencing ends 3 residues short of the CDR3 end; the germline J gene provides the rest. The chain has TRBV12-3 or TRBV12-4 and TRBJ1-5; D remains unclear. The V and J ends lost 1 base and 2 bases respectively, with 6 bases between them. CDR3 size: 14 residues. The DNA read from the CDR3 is TGTGCCAGCAGTTTAGGCCAGGGCAATCAGCCC. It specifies CASSLGQGNQP. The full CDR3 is CASSLGQGNQPQHF.

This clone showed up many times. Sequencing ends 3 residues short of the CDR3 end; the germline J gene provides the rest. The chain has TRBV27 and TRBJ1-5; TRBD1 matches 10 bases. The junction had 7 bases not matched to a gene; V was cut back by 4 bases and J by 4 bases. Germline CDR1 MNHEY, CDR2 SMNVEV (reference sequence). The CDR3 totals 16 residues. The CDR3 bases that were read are TGTGCCAGCAGTTCGACAGGGGGCGTGCCGAATCAGCCC. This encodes CASSSTGGVPNQP. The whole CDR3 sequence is CASSSTGGVPNQPQHF.

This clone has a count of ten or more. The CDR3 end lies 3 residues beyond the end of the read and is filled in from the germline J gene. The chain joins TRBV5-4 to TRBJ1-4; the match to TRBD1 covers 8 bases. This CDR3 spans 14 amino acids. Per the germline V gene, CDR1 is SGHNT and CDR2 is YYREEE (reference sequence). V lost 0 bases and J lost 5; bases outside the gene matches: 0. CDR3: CASSLGTGNEKLFF. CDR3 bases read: TGTGCCAGCAGCTTGGGGACAGGGAATGAAAAA.

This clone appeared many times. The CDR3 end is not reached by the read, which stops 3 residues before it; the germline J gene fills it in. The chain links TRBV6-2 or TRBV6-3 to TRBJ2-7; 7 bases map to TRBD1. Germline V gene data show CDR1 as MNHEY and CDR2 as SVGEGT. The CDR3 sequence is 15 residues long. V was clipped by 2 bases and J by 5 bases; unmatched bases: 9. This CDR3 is CASSYSQGVLNEQYF. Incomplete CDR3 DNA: TGTGCCAGCAGTTACAGCCAGGGGGTTTTAAACGAG.

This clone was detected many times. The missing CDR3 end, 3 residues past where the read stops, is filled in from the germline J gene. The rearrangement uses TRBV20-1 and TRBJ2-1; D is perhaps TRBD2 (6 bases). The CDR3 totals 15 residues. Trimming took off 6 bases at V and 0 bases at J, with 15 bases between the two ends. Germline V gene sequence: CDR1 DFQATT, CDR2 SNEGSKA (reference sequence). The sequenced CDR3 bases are TGCAGTGCCCAGGAACTAGCTGCCTCCTACAATGAG. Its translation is CSAQELAASYNE. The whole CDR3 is CSAQELAASYNEQFF.

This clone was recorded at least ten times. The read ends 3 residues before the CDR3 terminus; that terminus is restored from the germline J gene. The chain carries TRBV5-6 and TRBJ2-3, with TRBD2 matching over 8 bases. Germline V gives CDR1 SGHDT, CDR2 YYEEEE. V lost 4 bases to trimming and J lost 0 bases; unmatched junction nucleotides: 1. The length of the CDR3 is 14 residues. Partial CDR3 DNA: TGTGCCAGCAGCCCTAGCGGGAGCACAGATACG. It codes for CASSPSGSTDT. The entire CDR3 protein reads CASSPSGSTDTQYF. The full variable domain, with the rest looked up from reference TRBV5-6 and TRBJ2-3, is DAGVTQSPTHLIKTRGQQVTLRCSPKSGHDTVSWYQQALGQGPQFIFQYYEEEERQRGNFPDRFSGHQFPNYSSELNVNALLLGDSALYLCASSPSGSTDTQYFGPGTRLTVL.

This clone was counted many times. The CDR3 sequence is CASSLGRNSYNSPLHF. CDR3 bases read: TGCGCCAGCAGCTTGGGCAGAAACTCCTATAATTCACCC. The rearrangement joins TRBV5-1 to TRBJ1-6; no definite D call. The CDR3 end is not reached by the read, which stops 3 residues before it; the germline J gene fills it in. This CDR3 has 16 amino acids. The germline V and J ends were trimmed by 0 bases and 0 bases, with 7 bases remaining between them. CDR1 SGHRS and CDR2 YFSETQ come from the germline V gene.

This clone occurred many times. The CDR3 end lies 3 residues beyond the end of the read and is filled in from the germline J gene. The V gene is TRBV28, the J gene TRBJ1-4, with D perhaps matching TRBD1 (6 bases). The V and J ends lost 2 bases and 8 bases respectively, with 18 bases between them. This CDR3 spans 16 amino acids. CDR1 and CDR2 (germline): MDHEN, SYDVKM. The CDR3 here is CASSLTQGGVREKLFF. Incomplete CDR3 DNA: TGTGCCAGCAGTTTAACACAGGGAGGCGTGAGGGAAAAA.

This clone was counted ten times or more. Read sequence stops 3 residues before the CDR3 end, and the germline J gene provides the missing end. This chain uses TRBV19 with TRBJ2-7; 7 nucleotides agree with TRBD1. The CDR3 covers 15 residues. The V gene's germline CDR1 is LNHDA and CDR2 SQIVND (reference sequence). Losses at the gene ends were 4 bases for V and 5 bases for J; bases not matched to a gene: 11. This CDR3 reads CASSSPGTVGNEQYF. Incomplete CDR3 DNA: TGTGCCAGTAGTAGCCCCGGGACAGTGGGGAACGAG.

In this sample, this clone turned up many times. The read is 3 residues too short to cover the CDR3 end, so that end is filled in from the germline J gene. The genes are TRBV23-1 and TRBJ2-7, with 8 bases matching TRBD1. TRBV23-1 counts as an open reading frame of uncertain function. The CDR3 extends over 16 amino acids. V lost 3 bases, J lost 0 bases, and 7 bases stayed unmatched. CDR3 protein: CASSQPMGQVSYEQYF. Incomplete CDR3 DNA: TGCGCCAGCAGTCAGCCCATGGGACAGGTCTCCTACGAG.

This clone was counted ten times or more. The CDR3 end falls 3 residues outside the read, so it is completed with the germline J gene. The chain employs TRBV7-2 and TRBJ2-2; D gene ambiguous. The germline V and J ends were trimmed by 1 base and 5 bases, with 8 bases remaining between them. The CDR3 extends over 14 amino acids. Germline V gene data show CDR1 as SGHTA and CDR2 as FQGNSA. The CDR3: CASSLGAGTGELFF. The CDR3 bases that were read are TGTGCCAGCAGCTTAGGGGCAGGTACCGGGGAG.

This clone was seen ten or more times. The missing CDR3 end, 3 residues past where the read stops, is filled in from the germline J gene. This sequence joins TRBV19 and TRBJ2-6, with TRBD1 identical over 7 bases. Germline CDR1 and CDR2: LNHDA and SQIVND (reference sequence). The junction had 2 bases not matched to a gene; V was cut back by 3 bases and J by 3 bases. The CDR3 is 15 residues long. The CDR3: CASSIDRVGANVLTF. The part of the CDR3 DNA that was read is TGTGCCAGTAGTATTGACAGGGTTGGGGCCAACGTC. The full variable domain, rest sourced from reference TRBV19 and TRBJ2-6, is DGGITQSPKYLFRKEGQNVTLSCEQNLNHDAMYWYRQDPGQGLRLIYYSQIVNDFQKGDIAEGYSVSREKKESFPLTVTSAQKNPTAFYLCASSIDRVGANVLTFGAGSRLTVL.